Listed here are 25 T cell receptor beta chains from one sample, sequenced in a study of lymphopenia after photon versus proton radiotherapy. The data were produced by immunoSEQ multiplex PCR, yet TCRdb's version contains in-frame clones alone and is incomplete. The repertoire holds some 33,000 clones, with around 90% as singletons. Specimen: peripheral blood, collected from a patient treated with photon-based radiotherapy. The receptors shown here come from a woman aged 50 to 60 with pancreatic cancer.

This clone was picked up one time. V is TRBV28 and J is TRBJ2-1, with 7 bases fitting TRBD2. The ends lost 6 bases at V and 7 bases at J; junction bases unmatched: 12. The CDR3 is 15 residues long. The germline V gene encodes CDR1 MDHEN and CDR2 SYDVKM. The CDR3 is CASSLVGRAENEQFF. In nucleotides, the CDR3 is TGTGCCAGCAGCCTAGTGGGGAGGGCCGAGAATGAGCAGTTCTTC. Using reference TRBV28 and TRBJ2-1 for the parts outside the CDR3, the full variable domain is DVKVTQSSRYLVKRTGEKVFLECVQDMDHENMFWYRQDPGLGLRLIYFSYDVKMKEKGDIPEGYSVSREKKERFSLILESASTNQTSMYLCASSLVGRAENEQFFGPGTRLTVL.

The CDR3 loop is CASSNSGAGTDTQYF. The CDR3 coding sequence is TGTGCCAGCAGCAATAGCGGGGCGGGCACAGATACGCAGTATTTT. The genes are TRBV7-4 and TRBJ2-3; 8 nucleotides match TRBD2. Germline V gene sequence: CDR1 SGHVT, CDR2 SQSDAQ. The CDR3 has 15 amino acids. V lost 5 bases, J lost 1 base, and 5 bases stayed unmatched. Full variable domain (rest looked up from reference TRBV7-4 and TRBJ2-3): GAGVSQSPRYKVAKRGRDVALRCDSISGHVTLYWYRQTLGQGSEVLTYSQSDAQRDKSGRPSGRFSAERPERSVSTLKIQRTEQGDSAVYLCASSNSGAGTDTQYFGPGTRLTVL.

The chain joins TRBV13 to TRBJ2-1; TRBD2 agrees at 7 bases. Germline assignment: CDR1 PRHDT and CDR2 FYEKMQ (reference sequence). This CDR3 spans 17 amino acids. The V gene end was trimmed by 3 bases and the J gene end by 0 bases; junction bases not matched to a gene: 8. The CDR3 sequence: CASSLVAGAYSYNEQFF. CDR3 nucleotide sequence: TGTGCCAGCAGCTTGGTGGCGGGAGCCTACTCCTACAATGAGCAGTTCTTC. Full variable domain (outside the CDR3, taken from reference TRBV13 and TRBJ2-1): AAGVIQSPRHLIKEKRETATLKCYPIPRHDTVYWYQQGPGQDPQFLISFYEKMQSDKGSIPDRFSAQQFSDYHSELNMSSLELGDSALYFCASSLVAGAYSYNEQFFGPGTRLTVL.

Concerning this clone itself: An end of the junction differs from the germline gene, which may be a read error. The chain uses TRBV5-6 and TRBJ2-7; TRBD2 matches 8 bases. The CDR3 sequence is 13 residues long. Looked up from germline, CDR1 is SGHDT and CDR2 is YYEEEE. The CDR3 DNA reads TGTGCCAGCAGGAACTCTTTGACGGGAGGGGGTTCTTTC. Translating gives CASRNSLTGGGSF. The full variable domain, in which reference TRBV5-6 and TRBJ2-7 provide the parts outside the CDR3, is DAGVTQSPTHLIKTRGQQVTLRCSPKSGHDTVSWYQQALGQGPQFIFQYYEEEERQRGNFPDRFSGHQFPNYSSELNVNALLLGDSALYLCASRNSLTGGGSFGPGTRLTVT.

The chain combines TRBV25-1 with TRBJ2-2; TRBD2 might be the D (5 bases). The CDR3 covers 12 residues. V lost 6 bases and J lost 5, with 7 bases in between. From germline, CDR1 is MGHDK and CDR2 SYGVNS. CDR3 coding DNA: TGTGCCAGCAGGACGGGAACCGGGGAGCTGTTTTTT. Residues: CASRTGTGELFF.

This sequence joins TRBV6-1 and TRBJ1-5; D perhaps matches TRBD1 (5 bases). CDR1 and CDR2 (germline): MNHNS, SASEGT. The CDR3 totals 12 residues. V gave up 4 bases and J gave up 6 bases, with 7 bases separating them. The chain's CDR3 is CASSAGVQPQHF. In nucleotides, the CDR3 is TGTGCCAGCAGTGCGGGGGTTCAGCCCCAGCATTTT.

This clone was counted a few times. The chain is built from TRBV7-8 and TRBJ2-7, with a weak D call TRBD2 (6 bases). The CDR3 sequence is 16 residues long. Per germline, CDR1 SGHVS and CDR2 FQNEAQ. V was trimmed by 5 bases and J by 4 bases, leaving 21 bases between them. CDR3 bases: TGTGCCAGCAGCCTCTCCGGTGGGCGGGATCAATACGAGCAGTACTTC. Its protein is CASSLSGGRDQYEQYF.

J is TRBJ1-3 and V is TRBV11-2, with TRBD1 matching 7 bases. Trimming removed 5 bases from V and 4 bases from J; junction bases left unmatched: 11. Germline V gene sequence: CDR1 SGHAT, CDR2 FQNNGV. This CDR3 spans 16 amino acids. In DNA, the CDR3 is TGTGCCAGCAGCATGGCGACAGGGCTCCCGGGAAACACCATATATTTT. Translated: CASSMATGLPGNTIYF.

The chain employs TRBV19 and TRBJ2-7, with 10 nucleotides matching TRBD1. CDR1 and CDR2 (germline): LNHDA, SQIVND (reference sequence). The CDR3 sequence is 14 residues long. Germline trimming cut 10 bases from V and 6 bases from J; bases unmatched to any gene: 12. CDR3 protein: CATSDRDRGLEQYF. The CDR3 bases are TGTGCCACCAGTGACCGGGACAGGGGCCTCGAGCAGTACTTC. The whole variable domain, filled in from reference TRBV19 and TRBJ2-7, reads DGGITQSPKYLFRKEGQNVTLSCEQNLNHDAMYWYRQDPGQGLRLIYYSQIVNDFQKGDIAEGYSVSREKKESFPLTVTSAQKNPTAFYLCATSDRDRGLEQYFGPGTRLTVT.

The chain uses TRBV5-1 and TRBJ1-2; 7 positions agree with TRBD1. In germline, CDR1 is SGHRS, CDR2 YFSETQ. This CDR3 region has 15 residues. The V gene end was trimmed by 4 bases and the J gene end by 8 bases; junction bases not matched to a gene: 14. CDR3 DNA: TGCGCCAGCAGCCTCATCGGCCACCAACAGGGGGGCTACACCTTC. Translation gives CASSLIGHQQGGYTF.

This rearrangement joins TRBV30 to TRBJ1-6, with 7 bases lining up with TRBD1. The V and J ends lost 3 bases and 4 bases, in that order; junction bases with no gene match: 6. The germline V gene encodes CDR1 GTSNPN and CDR2 SVGIG (reference sequence). There are 15 residues in the CDR3. CDR3 DNA sequence: TGTGCCTGGAGAACAACGGGACAGTATAATTCACCCCTCCACTTT. Its protein product is CAWRTTGQYNSPLHF.

This chain joins TRBV7-3 and TRBJ2-1, with TRBD2 identical over 12 bases. The CDR3 is 15 amino acids. CDR1 and CDR2 from the germline V gene are SGHTA and FQGTGA. V was clipped by 2 bases and J by 8 bases; unmatched bases: 4. The CDR3 nucleotides are TGTGCCAGCAGCTTAGGGACTAGCGGGCCGGATGAGCAGTTCTTC. It is translated as CASSLGTSGPDEQFF.

J is TRBJ2-5 and V is TRBV11-1; 7 nucleotides agree with TRBD1. CDR1 is SGHAT, CDR2 FQDESV, per germline (reference sequence). CDR3 length equals 16 residues. The junction had 10 bases not matched to a gene; V was cut back by 4 bases and J by 2 bases. Here the CDR3 DNA reads TGTGCCAGCAGCTCGTGGACAGGACACCAACAAGAGACCCAGTACTTC. Encoded protein: CASSSWTGHQQETQYF.

The CDR3 nucleotides read TGTGCCAGTACCTTCTCGGGACAGGGAGTCTACGAGCAGTACTTC. Its translation: CASTFSGQGVYEQYF. The genes are TRBV19 and TRBJ2-7, with TRBD1 identical over 9 bases. Germline V gene sequence: CDR1 LNHDA, CDR2 SQIVND (reference sequence). V shed 7 bases and J 3 bases; nucleotides not matched to a gene: 10. This CDR3 spans 15 amino acids.

The chain combines TRBV7-2 with TRBJ1-5; maybe TRBD1 (5 bases). V was trimmed by 5 bases and J by 2 bases, leaving 16 bases between them. The CDR3 runs 16 residues. The V gene's germline CDR1 is SGHTA and CDR2 FQGNSA. The CDR3 is CASSPREGTGNQPQHF. The DNA for the CDR3 is TGTGCCAGCAGCCCTCGTGAGGGGACGGGCAATCAGCCCCAGCATTTT.

The V gene is TRBV29-1, the J gene TRBJ1-2, with TRBD1 as a possible D gene (6 bases). Deletions cut 4 bases from V and 4 bases from J, with 13 bases between. The CDR3 runs 13 residues. Germline assignment: CDR1 SQVTM and CDR2 ANQGSEA. The CDR3 spells CSVGMGASYGYTF. In DNA form, the CDR3 reads TGCAGCGTTGGTATGGGGGCCAGCTATGGCTACACCTTC.

This chain uses TRBV5-1 with TRBJ2-6; D unclear. The CDR3 consists of 16 residues. Germline V lookup: CDR1 SGHRS, CDR2 YFSETQ. Trimming left V 4 bases short and J 1 base short, with 12 bases between. In nucleotides, the CDR3 is TGCGCCAGCAGCGCTACGGTGCGTTCTGGGGCCAACGTCCTGACTTTC. Amino acids: CASSATVRSGANVLTF.

The chain is built from TRBV5-6 and TRBJ1-2, with D possibly being TRBD1 (5 bases). This CDR3 comprises 14 residues. V was pared by 4 bases and J by 4 bases, with 14 bases between. Germline values: CDR1 SGHDT, CDR2 YYEEEE. This CDR3 is CASSPIWGGYGYTF. In nucleotides, the CDR3 is TGTGCCAGCAGCCCTATCTGGGGGGGCTATGGCTACACCTTC.

V and J are TRBV27 and TRBJ2-7, with TRBD1 matching over 9 bases. The CDR3 sequence is 14 residues long. Germline V gives CDR1 MNHEY, CDR2 SMNVEV (reference sequence). J was trimmed by 4 bases and V by 2 bases; bases with no gene match: 3. CDR3 sequence reads: CASSLKTGGYEQYF. The CDR3 DNA follows: TGTGCCAGCAGTTTAAAGACAGGGGGGTACGAGCAGTACTTC.

The J gene is TRBJ2-7, the V gene TRBV30; TRBD1 agrees at 8 bases. J gave up 4 bases and V 5 bases, and 10 bases lay outside the gene matches. The CDR3 contains 14 residues. Germline CDR1 and CDR2: GTSNPN and SVGIG (reference sequence). The CDR3 region has the DNA TGTGCCTGGCGTACCAGGGGGCCCCCTTACGAGCAGTACTTC. It yields the protein CAWRTRGPPYEQYF.

The genes are TRBV29-1 and TRBJ2-3; weak D call: TRBD2 (5 bases). CDR3 length: 13 amino acids. Trimming shortened V by 4 bases and J by 3 bases, and 11 bases separated the two germline ends. Germline loops: CDR1 SQVTM, CDR2 ANQGSEA. For the CDR3, the DNA is TGCAGCGTTGCCGGACGGGGAACAGATACGCAGTATTTT. Translation: CSVAGRGTDTQYF.

The table lists this clone with a count of one. The V call is TRBV19, the J call TRBJ2-3; 9 nucleotides align to TRBD2. Germline assignment: CDR1 LNHDA and CDR2 SQIVND (reference sequence). This CDR3 has 17 residues. Trimming cost V 4 bases and J 2 bases; bases outside gene matches: 10. For the CDR3, the DNA is TGTGCCAGTAGTACCCAAGCGGCGGGAGGGTACACAGATACGCAGTATTTT. Protein: CASSTQAAGGYTDTQYF.

The gene calls are TRBV19 and TRBJ2-1, with TRBD2 matching over 8 bases. The CDR3 has 13 amino acids. Germline assignment: CDR1 LNHDA and CDR2 SQIVND (reference sequence). With 6 bases clipped from V and 8 bases from J, the junction kept 6 bases outside the gene matches. The CDR3 region has the DNA TGTGCCAGTAGGTTTAGCGGGGTCGATGAGCAGTTCTTC. Its protein product is CASRFSGVDEQFF.

J is TRBJ1-4 and V is TRBV4-2; TRBD1 matches 10 bases. The CDR3 spans 21 residues. Unmatched junction bases numbered 17, after V lost 4 bases and J lost 0 bases. CDR1 is LGHNA and CDR2 is YNFKEQ in the germline V gene. The DNA of the CDR3 is TGTGCCAGCAGCCGTCCCGGGACAGGGGCCCGTGTGGGAGCAACTAATGAAAAACTGTTTTTT. Translating it yields CASSRPGTGARVGATNEKLFF.

The chain couples TRBV6-5 to TRBJ2-5; no clear D gene. The CDR3 extends over 15 amino acids. Trimming removed 5 bases from V and 2 bases from J, with 15 bases in between. Germline CDR1 and CDR2: MNHEY and SVGAGI. DNA for the CDR3: TGTGCCAGCAGTCGATCTGGCGAACCTCAAGAGACCCAGTACTTC. This translates into CASSRSGEPQETQYF.